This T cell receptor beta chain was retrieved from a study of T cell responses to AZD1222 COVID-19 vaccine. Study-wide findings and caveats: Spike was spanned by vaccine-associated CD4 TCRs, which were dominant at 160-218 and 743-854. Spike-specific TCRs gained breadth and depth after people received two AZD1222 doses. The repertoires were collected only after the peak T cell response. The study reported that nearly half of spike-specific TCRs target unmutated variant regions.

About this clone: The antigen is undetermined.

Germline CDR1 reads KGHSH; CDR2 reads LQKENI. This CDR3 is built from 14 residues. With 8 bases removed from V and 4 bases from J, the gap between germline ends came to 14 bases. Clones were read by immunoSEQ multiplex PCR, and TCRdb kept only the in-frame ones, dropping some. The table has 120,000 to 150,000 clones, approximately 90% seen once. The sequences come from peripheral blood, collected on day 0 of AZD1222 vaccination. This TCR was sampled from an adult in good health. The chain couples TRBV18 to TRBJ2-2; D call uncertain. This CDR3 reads CASRLQESTGELFF. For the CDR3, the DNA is TGTGCCAGCCGCCTTCAAGAGAGCACCGGGGAGCTGTTTTTT.